This T cell receptor beta chain was recovered during a study of blood T cell repertoires in COVID-19. Whole-study context: The analysed material was cDNA or gDNA that came from T cells, B-cell-depleted T cells, or PBMCs.

V lost 4 bases to trimming and J lost 4 bases, with 17 bases between them. Germline CDR1 reads MRHNA; CDR2 reads SNTAGT. This CDR3 is built from 16 residues. Sequencing was performed with immunoSEQ multiplex PCR; in TCRdb, only in-frame clones are kept and a portion is missing. The data contain about 57,000 clones, more than 80% of them singletons. The chain combines TRBV6-4 with TRBJ2-1, with a possible D match to TRBD1 (6 bases). The sequence derives from a woman aged 40 to 50 with acute COVID-19. The specimen sequenced was PBMCs or T cells enriched from blood (not recorded which). CDR3 sequence reads: CASSVGGPIRYNEQFF. The CDR3 nucleotides read TGTGCCAGCAGTGTTGGGGGCCCAATAAGGTACAATGAGCAGTTCTTC.